These 13 T cell receptor beta chains were all obtained from the same sample, sequenced in a study of Graves' ophthalmopathy and Graves' hyperthyroidism. CDR3 regions of TCR beta were amplified from RNA transcripts. Scientists carried out first-round RT-PCR using HTBI primers and then a second-round multiplex PCR. From the multiplex PCR reads, TCRdb called clonotypes with MiXCR, one entry per CDR3 protein. The profile covers roughly 1.1 million distinct CDR3 sequences, with 36% appearing a single time and 11% taken by the ten largest. Sequenced input: peripheral blood or thyroid tissue (not recorded which). The receptor source for this set is an adult man with Graves' hyperthyroidism.

The chain couples TRBV20-1 to TRBJ1-2; 9 positions match TRBD1. The CDR3 covers 14 residues. Germline V gene sequence: CDR1 DFQATT, CDR2 SNEGSKA (reference sequence). The CDR3 DNA is TGCAGATCCGGGACAGGGAGGTTGGACTATGGCTACACCTTC. Protein: CRSGTGRLDYGYTF.

The chain joins TRBV10-2 to TRBJ2-5; D is unclear. Between the trimmed V and J ends, which lost 8 bases and 5 bases, there was a span of 9 bases. Germline V gives CDR1 WSHSY, CDR2 SAAADI. The CDR3 extends over 11 amino acids. CDR3 nucleotide sequence: TGCGCCAGCGGGGTTGTGGAGACCCAGTACTTC. This encodes CASGVVETQYF.

This clonotype was seen a few times. This chain uses TRBV29-1 with TRBJ1-2; TRBD1 is a possible D gene (5 bases). The CDR3 is 10 residues long. Trimming took off 4 bases at V and 7 bases at J, with 7 bases between the two ends. From germline, CDR1 is SQVTM and CDR2 ANQGSEA. The CDR3 DNA reads as TGCAGCGTTGCTGGGGCTGGCTACACCTTC. This sequence encodes CSVAGAGYTF.

This clonotype was seen many times. The chain is built from TRBV13 and TRBJ1-6; 8 nucleotides match TRBD1. Germline V gene lookup returns CDR1 PRHDT and CDR2 FYEKMQ (reference sequence). The CDR3 is 14 residues long. Losses at the gene ends were 3 bases for V and 8 bases for J; bases not matched to a gene: 3. CDR3 in DNA: TGTGCCAGCAGCTTCCGACAGGGGTATTCACCCCTCCACTTT. Its protein product is CASSFRQGYSPLHF.

This clonotype appeared many times. The chain has TRBV2 and TRBJ2-5; D is undetermined. This CDR3 spans 11 amino acids. Germline CDR1 is SNHLY and CDR2 is FYNNEI. Trimming shortened V by 9 bases and J by 5 bases, and 10 bases separated the two germline ends. The CDR3 here is CARRVLETQYF. Written as DNA, the CDR3 is TGTGCCAGAAGAGTTTTGGAGACCCAGTACTTC.

The rearrangement links TRBV7-2 to TRBJ1-1; D uncertain. CDR1 is SGHTA and CDR2 is FQGNSA in the germline V gene. This CDR3 region has 14 residues. Trimming cost V 5 bases and J 5 bases, with 15 bases left between them. In DNA, the CDR3 is TGTGCCAGCAGCCAAGGCCAGCGGGGTACTGAAGCTTTCTTT. The encoded protein is CASSQGQRGTEAFF.

V is TRBV10-1 and J is TRBJ1-2; 7 bases align to TRBD1. The CDR3 is made up of 12 amino acids. V dropped 9 bases and J dropped 5; count of bases not matched to a gene: 6. CDR1 is WNHNN and CDR2 is SYGVQD in the germline V gene (reference sequence). The CDR3 sequence is CARRGQNYGYTF. In DNA form, the CDR3 reads TGCGCCAGGCGGGGACAGAATTATGGCTACACCTTC.

This clonotype turned up a few times. V gene TRBV15 combines with J gene TRBJ2-7; D possibly corresponds to TRBD2 (6 bases). Trimming took 5 bases from V and 10 from J, leaving 12 bases between them. CDR1 and CDR2 (germline): LNHNV, YYDKDF (reference sequence). The CDR3 covers 11 residues. In nucleotides, the CDR3 is TGTGCCACCAGCTCAGCGGGTCTTCAGTACTTC. It translates to CATSSAGLQYF.

The rearrangement joins TRBV10-3 to TRBJ1-5; TRBD1 matches at 10 bases. The junction had 6 bases not matched to a gene; V was cut back by 10 bases and J by 0 bases. Germline lookup yields CDR1 ENHRY and CDR2 SYGVKD. CDR3 length: 15 amino acids. Written as DNA, the CDR3 is TGTGCCAGCAGACGGGACAGGGGTAGCAATCAGCCCCAGCATTTT. This gives the protein CASRRDRGSNQPQHF.

This clonotype has at least ten counts. V and J are TRBV7-2 and TRBJ2-5; 7 bases line up with TRBD1. The CDR3 contains 15 residues. V shed 6 bases and J 0 bases; nucleotides not matched to a gene: 7. Per the germline V gene, CDR1 is SGHTA and CDR2 is FQGNSA. The CDR3 nucleotides read TGTGCCAGCAGGCCGGGACAGTTGTACCAAGAGACCCAGTACTTC. Protein: CASRPGQLYQETQYF.

This clonotype was seen ten or more times. V usage is TRBV6-5 and J usage is TRBJ1-1, with D hard to call. V lost 2 bases and J 6 bases, leaving 13 bases between the germline ends. The CDR3 length is 14 residues. CDR1 and CDR2 (germline): MNHEY, SVGAGI. CDR3 nucleotides: TGTGCCAGCAGTTACGGGGTGGGCCACGCTGAAGCTTTCTTT. This gives the protein CASSYGVGHAEAFF.

The chain is built from TRBV7-8 and TRBJ1-5; TRBD1 is a possible D gene (5 bases). V was cut by 6 bases and J by 11 bases, with 20 bases left in between. CDR3 length: 14 amino acids. Germline CDR1 and CDR2: SGHVS and FQNEAQ. CDR3 nucleotides: TGTGCCAGCAGTGAACTAGGGACTAGGACAACCCAGCATTTT. It yields the protein CASSELGTRTTQHF. The full variable domain, completed using reference TRBV7-8 and TRBJ1-5, is GAGVSQSPRYKVAKRGQDVALRCDPISGHVSLFWYQQALGQGPEFLTYFQNEAQLDKSGLPSDRFFAERPEGSVSTLKIQRTQQEDSAVYLCASSELGTRTTQHFGDGTRLSIL.

This clonotype has only one observation. A read error may produce the germline difference seen at one junction end. The chain is built from TRBV29-1 and TRBJ1-2; D is perhaps TRBD1 (5 bases). CDR3 length equals 8 residues. From germline, CDR1 is SQVTM and CDR2 ANQGSEA. CDR3 amino acids: CSAGAHVF. The CDR3 bases are TGCAGCGCCGGGGCCCATGTCTTC.